A selection of T cell receptor beta chains follows, all from one sample in a study of T cells in Graves' hyperthyroidism and ophthalmopathy. TCRdb recomputed calls from the multiplex PCR reads with MiXCR, one row per CDR3 protein. The sample has 550,000 to 850,000 distinct CDR3 sequences; around 20% are singletons. The sequenced sample was blood. These receptors were taken from a woman aged 50 to 60 with Graves' hyperthyroidism that later progressed to Graves' ophthalmopathy. The CDR3 runs from the conserved cysteine through the conserved F or W. D genes are given only for firm matches. The size entry is marked missing in some rows and otherwise reads once, few, many or a size class.

J gene,D gene,V gene,clone size,CDR3 DNA,CDR3 protein
TRBJ2-7,TRBD1,TRBV29-1,few,TGCAGCGTTGGCGGACAGGGATCCTACGAGCAGTACTTC,CSVGGQGSYEQYF
TRBJ1-1,TRBD1,TRBV5-1,many,TGCGCCAGCAGCGCGTGGACAGGGGTGGATTCTGAAGCTTTCTTT,CASSAWTGVDSEAFF
TRBJ1-1,.,TRBV7-2,few,TGTGCCAGCACCATAAAAGGACTATTCACTGAAGCTTTCTTT,CASTIKGLFTEAFF
TRBJ2-2,TRBD2,TRBV12-3/TRBV12-4,.,TGTGCCAGCAGTTTACCGGGGGGGAACACCGGGGAGCTGTTTTTT,CASSLPGGNTGELFF
TRBJ2-7,.,TRBV30,.,TGTGCCTGGAGTGTATCAGTCTACGGGCAGTACTTC,CAWSVSVYGQYF
TRBJ1-2,.,TRBV15,.,TGTGCCACCAGCAGAGATGCCACAGGCGCCTATGGCTACACCTTC,CATSRDATGAYGYTF
TRBJ1-5,.,TRBV5-1,few,TGCGCCAGCAGCTTGTCAGGTCTTAGCAATCAGCCCCAGCATTTT,CASSLSGLSNQPQHF
TRBJ1-2,TRBD1,TRBV27,many,TGTGCCAGCAAACAGGGGGCCGAGGGCTACACCTTC,CASKQGAEGYTF
TRBJ2-7,TRBD2,TRBV10-3,.,TGTGCCATCAGTGAGAAGGTGGGACTAGCGGGGGGGAGCGAGCAGTACTTC,CAISEKVGLAGGSEQYF
TRBJ2-7,TRBD1,TRBV20-1,few,TGCAGTGCTAGCCCCCGGACAGGACAACGATACGAGCAGTACTTC,CSASPRTGQRYEQYF
TRBJ1-6,.,TRBV14,few,TGTGCCAGCAGCCGGGGACCGTTAAATTCACCCCTCCACTTT,CASSRGPLNSPLHF
TRBJ2-5,.,TRBV18,few,TGTGCCAGCTCACCAGGGGGACCTTTTGATACCCAGTACTTC,CASSPGGPFDTQYF
TRBJ1-4,.,TRBV6-1,.,TGTGCCAGCAGTGGGAGGGCCGCAACTAATGAAAAACTGTTTTTT,CASSGRAATNEKLFF
TRBJ2-3,.,TRBV3-1,.,TGTGTCGTCGGGAGCACAGATACGCAGTATTTT,CVVGSTDTQYF
TRBJ2-1,.,TRBV7-2,.,TGTGCCAGCAGCTTACTTGGCGAGCAGTTCTTC,CASSLLGEQFF
TRBJ2-3,TRBD1,TRBV27,.,TGTGCCAGCAAGAGACAGGGGGCGTCAGGCACAGATACGCAGTATTTT,CASKRQGASGTDTQYF